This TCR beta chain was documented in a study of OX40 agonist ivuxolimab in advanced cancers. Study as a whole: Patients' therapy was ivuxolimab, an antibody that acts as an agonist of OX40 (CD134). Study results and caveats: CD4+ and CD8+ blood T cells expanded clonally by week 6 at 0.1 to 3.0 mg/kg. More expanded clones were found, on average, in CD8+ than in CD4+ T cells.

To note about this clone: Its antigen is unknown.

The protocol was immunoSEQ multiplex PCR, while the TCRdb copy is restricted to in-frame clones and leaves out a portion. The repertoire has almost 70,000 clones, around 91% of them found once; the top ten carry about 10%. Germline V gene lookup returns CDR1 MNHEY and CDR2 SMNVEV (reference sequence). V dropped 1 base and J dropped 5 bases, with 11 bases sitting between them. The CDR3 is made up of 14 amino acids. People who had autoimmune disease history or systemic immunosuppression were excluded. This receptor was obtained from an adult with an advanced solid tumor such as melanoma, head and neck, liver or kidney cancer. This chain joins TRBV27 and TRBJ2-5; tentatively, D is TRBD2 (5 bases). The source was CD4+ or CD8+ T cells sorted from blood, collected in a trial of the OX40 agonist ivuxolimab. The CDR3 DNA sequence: TGTGCCAGCAGTTTATTGGGGAGCCGGGAGACCCAGTACTTC. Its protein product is CASSLLGSRETQYF.